This TCR beta chain was identified in a study of identical twins. The ends lost 6 bases at V and 3 bases at J; junction bases unmatched: 13. The length of the CDR3 is 17 residues. The germline V gene encodes CDR1 LGHDT and CDR2 YNNKEL (reference sequence). TCRdb re-derived calls from the 5' RACE reads in MiXCR, one entry per CDR3 protein. The table includes more than 600,000 distinct CDR3 sequences, over 15% detected once. This sample also appeared in a second study, on T cells expressing NK-cell markers. As reported in that work: There were seven HCMV-seropositive donors and one seronegative donor among the eight sequenced.

The sequenced sample consisted of PBMCs. The rearrangement links TRBV3-1 to TRBJ1-2, with TRBD1 matching 10 bases. This receptor was identified in a woman aged 18-30 years in good health. The CDR3 sequence is CASSPLPGTGDDYGYTF. The CDR3 DNA sequence: TGTGCCAGCAGTCCCCTACCCGGGACAGGGGACGACTATGGCTACACCTTC. Combining the CDR3 with reference TRBV3-1 and TRBJ1-2 gives the whole variable domain DTAVSQTPKYLVTQMGNDKSIKCEQNLGHDTMYWYKQDSKKFLKIMFSYNNKELIINETVPNRFSPKSPDKAHLNLHINSLELGDSAVYFCASSPLPGTGDDYGYTFGSGTRLTVV.